This note documents a single TCR beta chain sequence. Its antigen is unidentified. The CDR3 has 15 amino acids. With V trimmed by 5 bases and J by 6 bases, 6 bases remained unmatched. Germline V gene sequence: CDR1 SGHVS, CDR2 FNYEAQ. This record comes from a study of cytomegalovirus exposure and HLA in healthy donors. Study-wide results and caveats: One later analysis, an examination of the 100 to 150 validation repertoires, found that first-cohort TCR clusters tended to co-occur in them. For cytomegalovirus status, the classifier reportedly gave diagnoses with high specificity and sensitivity. Some public TCRs appeared in many individuals, while most sequences were rare.

Donors came from a validation cohort of fewer than 150 subjects, distinct from the first 666-subject cohort. Assay: immunoSEQ multiplex PCR; the TCRdb copy retains only in-frame clones and omits some. Among 250,000 to 350,000 clones listed, roughly 90% were seen once. The chain links TRBV7-6 to TRBJ2-1; 11 nucleotides line up with TRBD2. The TCR comes from a woman between 18 and 29 years old in good health and CMV-seronegative. What was sequenced was PBMCs. CDR3 bases: TGTGCCAGCAGCATCGGACTAGCGGGCCCCAATGAGCAGTTCTTC. It specifies CASSIGLAGPNEQFF.